This record looks at one TCR beta chain sequence and its context. The table came from immunoSEQ multiplex PCR; TCRdb's copy has only in-frame clones and leaves some out. This sample has 70,000 to 95,000 clones, with roughly 95% found just once. This entry is derived from a study of blood T cell repertoires in COVID-19. The wider study: COVID-19 samples, acute and convalescent, were from the United States, Italy and Spain.

V dropped 0 bases and J dropped 2; count of bases not matched to a gene: 15. CDR3 length: 20 amino acids. Germline CDR1 and CDR2: LGHNA and YSLEER. The clonotype originates from a human donor with active COVID-19. The donor label of this sample is uncertain. V and J are TRBV4-3 and TRBJ2-7; 11 nucleotides line up with TRBD1. The sample taken for sequencing was peripheral blood. The DNA for the CDR3 is TGCGCCAGCAGCCAAGAGCACAAGGACAGGGGGCCCTATATTCCCTACGAGCAGTACTTC. Amino acids: CASSQEHKDRGPYIPYEQYF.